This passage covers 17 T cell receptor beta chains from one sample sequenced in a study of PD-L1 blockade in urothelial cancer. Profiling relied on immunoSEQ multiplex PCR, and the TCRdb table lists in-frame clones only, not all of them. Of under 45,000 clones listed, approximately 80% are singletons. Sequenced material: PBMCs, taken around atezolizumab (anti-PD-L1) treatment. These receptors came from a man in his sixties with urothelial cancer.

This chain links TRBV2 with TRBJ1-2; possibly TRBD1 for D (6 bases). V lost 2 bases to trimming and J lost 6 bases, with 10 bases between them. The CDR3 consists of 13 residues. Germline lookup yields CDR1 SNHLY and CDR2 FYNNEI. The CDR3 loop is CASSEYREDGYTF. CDR3 DNA: TGTGCCAGCAGTGAATACAGGGAAGATGGCTACACCTTC.

The sample holds one count of this clone. The V call is TRBV5-8, the J call TRBJ1-6; the D gene is possibly TRBD1 (5 bases). Germline V gene sequence: CDR1 SGHTS, CDR2 YDEGEE. The CDR3 has 15 residues. Trimming removed 0 bases at V and 7 bases at J, with 11 bases between. For the CDR3, the DNA is TGTGCCAGCAGCTTGGAAGGGGCCGGGAATTCACCCCTCCACTTT. Translation gives CASSLEGAGNSPLHF. Using reference TRBV5-8 and TRBJ1-6 for the parts outside the CDR3, the full variable domain is EAGVTQSPTHLIKTRGQQATLRCSPISGHTSVYWYQQALGLGLQFLLWYDEGEERNRGNFPPRFSGRQFPNYSSELNVNALELEDSALYLCASSLEGAGNSPLHFGNGTRLTVT.

In its sample, this clone was seen once. This chain joins TRBV5-4 and TRBJ2-3; 9 nucleotides line up with TRBD1. There are 15 residues in the CDR3. Trimming removed 4 bases from V and 0 bases from J; junction bases left unmatched: 3. The germline CDR1 and CDR2 sequences are SGHNT and YYREEE (reference sequence). CDR3 DNA: TGTGCCAGCAGCAGGGACAGGGAAAGCACAGATACGCAGTATTTT. It specifies CASSRDRESTDTQYF.

The chain recombines TRBV29-1 with TRBJ1-1; 9 positions match TRBD1. CDR1 is SQVTM and CDR2 is ANQGSEA in the germline V gene. Trimming removed 4 bases from V and 3 bases from J; junction bases left unmatched: 0. This CDR3 comprises 12 residues. The CDR3 DNA reads as TGCAGCGTTGGGGACAGGGACACTGAAGCTTTCTTT. Its protein product is CSVGDRDTEAFF.

The chain uses TRBV30 and TRBJ2-1; D might be TRBD1 (5 bases). The CDR3 sequence is 13 residues long. The germline V and J ends were trimmed by 2 bases and 4 bases, with 9 bases remaining between them. Looked up from germline, CDR1 is GTSNPN and CDR2 is SVGIG (reference sequence). The CDR3 loop is CAWSPTVYNEQFF. DNA for the CDR3: TGTGCCTGGAGTCCGACAGTGTACAATGAGCAGTTCTTC.

This chain connects TRBV10-3 to TRBJ2-3; 13 bases align to TRBD2. V lost 4 bases, J lost 0 bases, and 7 bases stayed unmatched. The CDR3 is made up of 18 amino acids. Germline CDR1 is ENHRY and CDR2 is SYGVKD. CDR3 bases: TGTGCCATCAGTGCCGGGACTAGCGGGGCGATAAGCACAGATACGCAGTATTTT. Encoded protein: CAISAGTSGAISTDTQYF.

This clone was seen a single time. V gene TRBV2 combines with J gene TRBJ2-3, with 7 bases lining up with TRBD2. Trimming took 7 bases from V and 6 from J; bases not matched to a gene: 16. Per germline, CDR1 SNHLY and CDR2 FYNNEI. The CDR3 length is 16 residues. The CDR3 is CASTQIQRGLRDTQYF. The CDR3 DNA reads TGTGCCAGCACCCAAATCCAGCGGGGCCTTAGGGATACGCAGTATTTT.

The rearrangement joins TRBV13 to TRBJ1-6, with TRBD1 matching 8 bases. The CDR3 extends over 15 amino acids. V dropped 8 bases and J dropped 0; count of bases not matched to a gene: 3. Germline values: CDR1 PRHDT, CDR2 FYEKMQ (reference sequence). The CDR3 DNA reads as TGTGCCAGCCGGACAGGGAGCTCCTATAATTCACCCCTCCACTTT. Amino acid sequence: CASRTGSSYNSPLHF.

The chain links TRBV11-2 to TRBJ2-1, with 13 bases matching TRBD2. With 5 bases clipped from V and 6 bases from J, the junction kept 7 bases outside the gene matches. Germline CDR1 SGHAT, CDR2 FQNNGV. The CDR3 loop spans 16 amino acids. DNA for the CDR3: TGTGCCAGCAGCCGTCGGACTAGCGGGGGCCTCAATGAGCAGTTCTTC. Residues: CASSRRTSGGLNEQFF.

In its sample, this clone was seen once. V usage is TRBV18 and J usage is TRBJ1-2; the match to TRBD1 covers 9 bases. Germline V CDR1 and CDR2: KGHSH, LQKENI. The ends lost 4 bases at V and 4 bases at J; junction bases unmatched: 16. This CDR3 is 18 amino acids long. The CDR3 DNA sequence: TGTGCCAGCTCACTACAGGGGGCGATGAGAGGTTCGGCCTATGGCTACACCTTC. It translates to CASSLQGAMRGSAYGYTF.

The J gene is TRBJ1-3, the V gene TRBV5-4; no firm D call. The V gene lost 4 bases and the J gene lost 4 bases, with 18 bases spanning the gap. The CDR3 consists of 16 residues. Looked up from germline, CDR1 is SGHNT and CDR2 is YYREEE (reference sequence). CDR3 bases: TGTGCCAGCAGCCGGGAGTCTGGGAATTCAGGAAACACCATATATTTT. Translating gives CASSRESGNSGNTIYF.

The chain employs TRBV7-6 and TRBJ1-2; 7 bases match TRBD1. This CDR3 region has 17 residues. V dropped 0 bases and J dropped 5; count of bases not matched to a gene: 12. CDR1 SGHVS and CDR2 FNYEAQ come from the germline V gene. This CDR3 is CASSLAPPGQELYGYTF. CDR3 nucleotides: TGTGCCAGCAGCTTAGCGCCCCCCGGACAGGAACTGTATGGCTACACCTTC.

V gene TRBV11-1 combines with J gene TRBJ2-2; D might be TRBD2 (6 bases). This CDR3 is 15 amino acids long. V was shortened by 5 bases and J by 5 bases, with 15 bases between the two germline ends. Looked up from germline, CDR1 is SGHAT and CDR2 is FQDESV (reference sequence). CDR3 nucleotides: TGTGCCAGCAGCCCACCTCGGGGGAGAACCGGGGAGCTGTTTTTT. This sequence encodes CASSPPRGRTGELFF. Drawing the rest from reference TRBV11-1 and TRBJ2-2, the complete variable domain is EAEVAQSPRYKITEKSQAVAFWCDPISGHATLYWYRQILGQGPELLVQFQDESVVDDSQLPKDRFSAERLKGVDSTLKIQPAELGDSAMYLCASSPPRGRTGELFFGEGSRLTVL.

The chain joins TRBV7-9 to TRBJ2-2, with D tentatively TRBD2 (6 bases). The V and J ends lost 4 bases and 6 bases respectively, with 12 bases between them. Germline V CDR1 and CDR2: SEHNR, FQNEAQ (reference sequence). The CDR3 runs 14 residues. In nucleotides, the CDR3 is TGTGCCAGCAGCTCCCTACTAGCCCCCGGGGAGCTGTTTTTT. Amino acids: CASSSLLAPGELFF.

The chain recombines TRBV28 with TRBJ2-7, with 12 bases aligning to TRBD1. The V gene's germline CDR1 is MDHEN and CDR2 SYDVKM. This CDR3 region has 16 residues. J gave up 6 bases and V 4 bases, and 10 bases lay outside the gene matches. The CDR3 here is CASSWDRGRALVEQYF. The CDR3 DNA is TGTGCCAGCAGTTGGGACAGGGGGCGGGCTCTGGTCGAGCAGTACTTC. The entire variable domain, with the rest obtained from reference TRBV28 and TRBJ2-7, is as follows: DVKVTQSSRYLVKRTGEKVFLECVQDMDHENMFWYRQDPGLGLRLIYFSYDVKMKEKGDIPEGYSVSREKKERFSLILESASTNQTSMYLCASSWDRGRALVEQYFGPGTRLTVT.

CDR3 nucleotide sequence: TGTGCCAGCTCACCATTACGGGATGGCTACACCTTC. It is translated as CASSPLRDGYTF. The chain is built from TRBV18 and TRBJ1-2; no reliable D call. There are 12 residues in the CDR3. Trimming removed 2 bases at V and 6 bases at J, with 7 bases between. Germline V gene lookup returns CDR1 KGHSH and CDR2 LQKENI.

V gene TRBV7-8 combines with J gene TRBJ2-3; D gene ambiguous. This CDR3 comprises 15 residues. Germline CDR1 and CDR2: SGHVS and FQNEAQ. V gave up 4 bases and J gave up 1 base, with 12 bases separating them. This chain's CDR3 is CASSSEAAGTDTQYF. In DNA form, the CDR3 reads TGTGCCAGCAGCTCAGAAGCCGCGGGCACAGATACGCAGTATTTT.